This T cell receptor (beta chain) emerged from a study of blood T cell repertoires in COVID-19. The assay was immunoSEQ multiplex PCR, and TCRdb's table has in-frame clones only and misses some. The sample has hundreds of thousands of clones, around 85% seen once; the top ten hold roughly 3.7%. Germline lookup yields CDR1 MNHEY and CDR2 SVGAGI. Unmatched junction bases numbered 5, after V lost 8 bases and J lost 2 bases. The CDR3 contains 14 residues. The sample was peripheral blood. The chain employs TRBV6-5 and TRBJ2-7; 11 bases agree with TRBD1. The origin of this receptor is a woman under 30 with acute or convalescent COVID-19. The CDR3 here is CASRRDRGAYEQYF. The CDR3 nucleotides are TGTGCCAGCCGCCGGGACAGGGGGGCCTACGAGCAGTACTTC.